The 21 T cell receptor beta chains listed next were all sequenced from one sample in a study of shared clonotypes between healthy human individuals. Profiled with immunoSEQ multiplex PCR; TCRdb holds only in-frame clones, not every one. The sample includes roughly 500,000 clones, about 85% of them seen just once. Sequencing used PBMCs. These receptors were collected from a woman in her forties in good health. Some clones in this sample may be carry-over from other donors' samples.

This sequence joins TRBV4-1 and TRBJ2-3; 9 bases agree with TRBD2. The CDR3 contains 14 residues. V lost 6 bases, J lost 1 base, and 2 bases stayed unmatched. Germline V CDR1 and CDR2: MGHRA, YSYEKL. The CDR3 reads CASSTSGRTDTQYF. The CDR3 region has the DNA TGCGCCAGCAGTACTAGCGGGCGCACAGATACGCAGTATTTT.

J is TRBJ2-5 and V is TRBV7-3; no reliable D call. The CDR3 spans 12 residues. CDR1 SGHTA and CDR2 FQGTGA come from the germline V gene. V lost 4 bases and J lost 5, with 8 bases in between. CDR3 bases: TGTGCCAGCAGCTCCCCCGGTGAGACCCAGTACTTC. This codes for CASSSPGETQYF.

This chain uses TRBV5-6 with TRBJ2-7; 10 nucleotides agree with TRBD1. This CDR3 contains 13 residues. Trimming took 4 bases from V and 5 from J; bases not matched to a gene: 3. Germline CDR1 reads SGHDT; CDR2 reads YYEEEE. CDR3 DNA sequence: TGTGCCAGCAGCACCGGGACAGGGGACGAGCAGTACTTC. Translated: CASSTGTGDEQYF. The whole variable domain, remainder taken from reference TRBV5-6 and TRBJ2-7, is DAGVTQSPTHLIKTRGQQVTLRCSPKSGHDTVSWYQQALGQGPQFIFQYYEEEERQRGNFPDRFSGHQFPNYSSELNVNALLLGDSALYLCASSTGTGDEQYFGPGTRLTVT.

This clone was observed a single time. The chain links TRBV30 to TRBJ1-3; the D gene is possibly TRBD1 (5 bases). CDR1 and CDR2 (germline): GTSNPN, SVGIG (reference sequence). The CDR3 runs 17 residues. Trimming took off 2 bases at V and 0 bases at J, with 17 bases between the two ends. CDR3 in DNA: TGTGCCTGGAGTAGGGCGGCAGGGTATATCTCTGGAAACACCATATATTTT. It is translated as CAWSRAAGYISGNTIYF.

This clone came up once. This sequence is one base from a far larger clone and is likely a read error. Other DNA variants within this sample encode the same CDR3. The chain employs TRBV7-2 and TRBJ2-1; D not resolved. Germline V gene sequence: CDR1 SGHTA, CDR2 FQGNSA. The CDR3 sequence is 11 residues long. CDR3 coding DNA: TGTGCCAGCGGCTTCTACAATGAGCAGTTCTTC. Its translation is CASGFYNEQFF.

The chain has TRBV11-2 and TRBJ1-1; 8 bases align to TRBD1. This CDR3 contains 14 residues. V was pared by 6 bases and J by 4 bases, with 7 bases of the junction left unmatched. Germline V CDR1 and CDR2: SGHAT, FQNNGV. The CDR3 region is CASSYTDRATEAFF. CDR3 nucleotide sequence: TGTGCCAGCAGTTATACGGACAGGGCCACTGAAGCTTTCTTT.

This clone was detected ten times or more. The chain links TRBV28 to TRBJ1-1, with D unresolved. The CDR3 spans 11 residues. Trimming removed 8 bases from V and 11 bases from J, with 15 bases in between. From germline, CDR1 is MDHEN and CDR2 SYDVKM. DNA for the CDR3: TGTGCCAGCGTCTTGGGAGAGTTGGCTTTCTTT. It is translated as CASVLGELAFF.

This clone came up a few times. The V call is TRBV5-4, the J call TRBJ2-3; D is unclear. Germline-derived CDR1 and CDR2 are SGHNT and YYREEE (reference sequence). Trimming stripped 0 bases from V and 5 bases from J, with 16 bases between. This CDR3 region has 16 residues. CDR3 in amino acids: CASSLGRLLPGDTQYF. The CDR3 coding sequence is TGTGCCAGCAGCTTGGGGCGACTCCTCCCCGGAGATACGCAGTATTTT.

The genes are TRBV18 and TRBJ2-5; 10 bases are a match to TRBD1. Germline assignment: CDR1 KGHSH and CDR2 LQKENI. This CDR3 region has 15 residues. V was pared by 3 bases and J by 2 bases, with 3 bases of the junction left unmatched. This CDR3 reads CASSPRQGAQETQYF. The CDR3 DNA reads TGTGCCAGCTCACCCCGACAGGGGGCACAAGAGACCCAGTACTTC.

The chain employs TRBV10-3 and TRBJ1-3, with a possible D match to TRBD1 (5 bases). Trimming took off 11 bases at V and 0 bases at J, with 17 bases between the two ends. The CDR3 runs 15 residues. Germline assignment: CDR1 ENHRY and CDR2 SYGVKD. CDR3 loop: CAPIRGSSSGNTIYF. The CDR3 nucleotides are TGTGCCCCAATTCGGGGCTCCAGCTCTGGAAACACCATATATTTT.

There are a few counts of this clone. The chain uses TRBV10-2 and TRBJ2-1; the D call may be TRBD1 or TRBD2 (6 bases each). V was pared by 2 bases and J by 0 bases, with 11 bases between. This CDR3 is built from 16 residues. Germline values: CDR1 WSHSY, CDR2 SAAADI. Here the CDR3 reads CASSEGGTSSYNEQFF. The CDR3 DNA reads as TGCGCCAGCAGTGAGGGCGGGACAAGCTCCTACAATGAGCAGTTCTTC.

The chain employs TRBV7-9 and TRBJ2-3; maybe TRBD1 (6 bases). Trimming stripped 4 bases from V and 2 bases from J, with 13 bases between. Looked up from germline, CDR1 is SEHNR and CDR2 is FQNEAQ (reference sequence). This CDR3 is 15 amino acids long. CDR3 amino acids: CASSSVGGHTDTQYF. The CDR3 DNA follows: TGTGCCAGCAGCTCAGTTGGGGGACACACAGATACGCAGTATTTT.

This clone came up a few times. Other DNA sequences of this sample code for an identical CDR3. The chain recombines TRBV5-1 with TRBJ2-7; TRBD1 might be the D (5 bases). CDR1 is SGHRS, CDR2 YFSETQ, per germline. This CDR3 contains 12 residues. Trimming cost V 0 bases and J 4 bases, with 5 bases left between them. The CDR3 DNA reads as TGCGCCAGCAGCTTGGACAGGTACGAGCAGTACTTC. Protein sequence: CASSLDRYEQYF.

The chain carries TRBV7-9 and TRBJ1-2; 7 nucleotides match TRBD1. Trimming at V came to 1 base and at J to 2 bases, leaving 4 bases not matched to a gene. CDR1 is SEHNR, CDR2 FQNEAQ, per germline (reference sequence). This CDR3 has 15 residues. CDR3 nucleotide sequence: TGTGCCAGCAGCTTAGGAGGGGGCTCGAACTATGGCTACACCTTC. Translating it yields CASSLGGGSNYGYTF.

The chain has TRBV7-3 and TRBJ2-2; 10 bases align to TRBD1. The ends lost 5 bases at V and 8 bases at J; junction bases unmatched: 5. CDR3 length equals 14 residues. CDR1 is SGHTA and CDR2 is FQGTGA in the germline V gene. DNA for the CDR3: TGTGCCAGCAGCAAGGGACAGGGGTCTGGGGAGCTGTTTTTT. It encodes CASSKGQGSGELFF. Using reference TRBV7-3 and TRBJ2-2 for the parts outside the CDR3, the full variable domain is GAGVSQTPSNKVTEKGKYVELRCDPISGHTALYWYRQSLGQGPEFLIYFQGTGAADDSGLPNDRFFAVRPEGSVSTLKIQRTERGDSAVYLCASSKGQGSGELFFGEGSRLTVL.

The chain carries TRBV28 and TRBJ1-6, with D possibly being TRBD1 (6 bases). Trimming removed 5 bases from V and 9 bases from J, with 14 bases in between. CDR3 length: 14 residues. CDR1 MDHEN and CDR2 SYDVKM come from the germline V gene. DNA of the CDR3: TGTGCCAGCAGTCATGACAGGATCCGTTCACCCCTCCACTTT. Encoded protein: CASSHDRIRSPLHF.

This chain joins TRBV5-1 and TRBJ1-1; 8 bases match TRBD1. The V gene's germline CDR1 is SGHRS and CDR2 YFSETQ. The CDR3 extends over 15 amino acids. J was trimmed by 0 bases and V by 5 bases; bases with no gene match: 6. CDR3 sequence: CASRETGDMNTEAFF. CDR3 DNA: TGCGCCAGCAGAGAGACAGGGGACATGAACACTGAAGCTTTCTTT.

With regard to this clone: This likely traces to a read error, being one base from a far larger clone. The chain joins TRBV2 to TRBJ2-3, with unresolved D. Germline V lookup: CDR1 SNHLY, CDR2 FYNNEI. V was shortened by 6 bases and J by 2 bases, with 9 bases between the two germline ends. The CDR3 has 13 amino acids. In nucleotides, the CDR3 is TGTGCCAGCAGAGATAGGGCCACAGATACGCAGTATTTT. Protein sequence: CASRDRATDTQYF.

V is TRBV10-3 and J is TRBJ2-7; D possibly corresponds to TRBD2 (5 bases). Germline lookup yields CDR1 ENHRY and CDR2 SYGVKD. Trimming removed 10 bases at V and 0 bases at J, with 10 bases between. The CDR3 covers 12 residues. The CDR3 DNA is TGTGCCACGAGGGAAAGCTCCTACGAGCAGTACTTC. Translation gives CATRESSYEQYF.

As concerns this clone: Other DNA sequences in this specimen translate into the identical CDR3. This chain connects TRBV18 to TRBJ2-7, with D possibly TRBD2 on 5 matching bases. Looked up from germline, CDR1 is KGHSH and CDR2 is LQKENI. The length of the CDR3 is 14 residues. The germline V and J ends were trimmed by 3 bases and 2 bases, with 11 bases remaining between them. CDR3 bases: TGTGCCAGCTCACCGGCGAGCGGAACCTACGAGCAGTACTTC. It encodes CASSPASGTYEQYF.

This chain connects TRBV18 to TRBJ2-2, with D possibly matching TRBD2 (6 bases). Trimming took off 1 base at V and 3 bases at J, with 18 bases between the two ends. The CDR3 totals 18 residues. Germline V lookup: CDR1 KGHSH, CDR2 LQKENI. The CDR3 here is CASSPREVDGAYTGELFF. CDR3 coding DNA: TGTGCCAGCTCACCACGGGAGGTCGACGGGGCTTACACCGGGGAGCTGTTTTTT.